These 26 T cell receptor beta chains came from one sample sequenced in a study of Ad26.COV2.S vaccination and SARS-CoV-2 variants. Indicated treatment: about 20 received Ad26.COV2.S at low or high dose, single or two shots; several received placebo; per-sample allocation not given. Specimens were obtained on day 63 following the first vaccine or placebo injection. Some clones are missing from TCRdb's copy, which holds only in-frame ones; the method was immunoSEQ multiplex PCR. Of 300,000 to 350,000 clones in the sample, roughly 90% were seen once. Sequences were derived from peripheral blood, sampled in a trial of Ad26.COV2.S vaccine versus placebo. The receptor source for this set is a person between 18 and 65 years old who received the Ad26.COV2.S COVID-19 vaccine or a placebo.

The chain has TRBV5-1 and TRBJ2-7; 8 bases match TRBD2. V shed 2 bases and J 2 bases; nucleotides not matched to a gene: 3. This CDR3 contains 14 residues. Germline V lookup: CDR1 SGHRS, CDR2 YFSETQ. The CDR3 nucleotides read TGCGCCAGCAGCTTTACTAGCGGCACCTACGAGCAGTACTTC. Translating gives CASSFTSGTYEQYF. The complete variable domain, with remaining parts taken from reference TRBV5-1 and TRBJ2-7, reads KAGVTQTPRYLIKTRGQQVTLSCSPISGHRSVSWYQQTPGQGLQFLFEYFSETQRNKGNFPGRFSGRQFSNSRSEMNVSTLELGDSALYLCASSFTSGTYEQYFGPGTRLTVT.

V and J are TRBV27 and TRBJ1-2, with D possibly being TRBD1 (5 bases). This CDR3 is 16 amino acids long. CDR1 and CDR2 from the germline V gene are MNHEY and SMNVEV (reference sequence). V lost 5 bases and J 3 bases, leaving 19 bases between the germline ends. The CDR3: CASSLQPGGTYYGYTF. The CDR3 DNA reads TGTGCCAGCAGTCTCCAGCCCGGAGGGACGTACTATGGCTACACCTTC.

The chain is built from TRBV7-2 and TRBJ1-2; D is possibly TRBD1 (5 bases). There are 14 residues in the CDR3. Trimming took off 5 bases at V and 0 bases at J, with 10 bases between the two ends. CDR1 is SGHTA and CDR2 is FQGNSA in the germline V gene. The CDR3 protein is CASSAGPTNYGYTF. Written as DNA, the CDR3 is TGTGCCAGCAGCGCGGGACCAACTAACTATGGCTACACCTTC.

This clone has just a few counts. The gene calls are TRBV10-3 and TRBJ1-2, with D perhaps TRBD1 (5 bases). V gave up 3 bases and J gave up 2 bases, with 7 bases separating them. The CDR3 consists of 13 residues. Per the germline V gene, CDR1 is ENHRY and CDR2 is SYGVKD. The CDR3 coding sequence is TGTGCCATCAGTGAAGAGGGGAACTATGGCTACACCTTC. Protein product: CAISEEGNYGYTF.

The chain employs TRBV11-2 and TRBJ2-1, with 7 bases that match TRBD1. V was clipped by 5 bases and J by 6 bases; unmatched bases: 10. CDR3 length: 15 amino acids. CDR1 and CDR2 from the germline V gene are SGHAT and FQNNGV. The CDR3 loop reads CASSQTGTDLNEQFF. DNA for the CDR3: TGTGCCAGCAGCCAAACCGGGACAGACCTCAATGAGCAGTTCTTC.

This sequence joins TRBV6-6 and TRBJ2-5, with D possibly being TRBD1 (8 bases). The CDR3 spans 13 residues. The V end lost 8 bases, the J end lost 5 bases, and 15 bases lay between the germline ends. Germline V gene data show CDR1 as MNHNY and CDR2 as SVGAGI (reference sequence). Here the CDR3 DNA reads TGTGCCAGCTACAGGGGGGGTGGTGAGACCCAGTACTTC. Its protein is CASYRGGGETQYF.

This clone was observed a few times. The CDR3, as DNA: TGTGCCAGCAGGCTAGCGGGAGCACCCTACGAGCAGTACTTC. Its translation: CASRLAGAPYEQYF. The V gene is TRBV28, the J gene TRBJ2-7; 10 bases match TRBD2. Germline V CDR1 and CDR2: MDHEN, SYDVKM. Germline trimming cut 6 bases from V and 2 bases from J; bases unmatched to any gene: 4. This CDR3 contains 14 residues.

CDR3 DNA sequence: TGCGCCAGCAGCCACGGACGGATGTTATGGGAGACCCAGTACTTC. Its translation is CASSHGRMLWETQYF. The chain employs TRBV4-3 and TRBJ2-5; no clear D. Germline lookup yields CDR1 LGHNA and CDR2 YSLEER. V was pared by 3 bases and J by 5 bases, with 16 bases between. The CDR3 totals 15 residues.

J is TRBJ2-7 and V is TRBV7-9, with 9 bases aligning to TRBD2. CDR3 length equals 16 residues. The J segment lost 3 bases and the V segment lost 5 bases, leaving 11 bases of the junction unmatched. CDR1 is SEHNR, CDR2 FQNEAQ, per germline (reference sequence). The DNA of the CDR3 is TGTGCCAGCAGCCCCACCGTAGCGGGGGAAGTCTACGAGCAGTACTTC. Translating it yields CASSPTVAGEVYEQYF. Full variable domain (remainder filled in from reference TRBV7-9 and TRBJ2-7): DTGVSQNPRHKITKRGQNVTFRCDPISEHNRLYWYRQTLGQGPEFLTYFQNEAQLEKSRLLSDRFSAERPKGSFSTLEIQRTEQGDSAMYLCASSPTVAGEVYEQYFGPGTRLTVT.

The rearrangement joins TRBV5-6 to TRBJ1-2, with a weak D call TRBD1 (5 bases). Trimming removed 4 bases from V and 3 bases from J, with 13 bases in between. The length of the CDR3 is 14 residues. CDR1 is SGHDT, CDR2 YYEEEE, per germline. CDR3: CASSRTDRYYGYTF. The CDR3 DNA reads as TGTGCCAGCAGCCGCACCGACAGATACTATGGCTACACCTTC.

This clone was found once. The chain joins TRBV28 to TRBJ2-7; the match to TRBD1 covers 11 bases. Germline V gene data show CDR1 as MDHEN and CDR2 as SYDVKM. This CDR3 region has 14 residues. After removal of 2 bases from V and 12 bases from J, the junction contained 9 bases not matched to a gene. The CDR3 spells CASSLTGTGGIMYF. The DNA of the CDR3 is TGTGCCAGCAGTTTAACCGGGACAGGGGGTATCATGTACTTC.

The V and J genes are TRBV2 and TRBJ2-3; 9 bases align to TRBD2. The V gene end was trimmed by 11 bases and the J gene end by 1 base; junction bases not matched to a gene: 7. Germline lookup yields CDR1 SNHLY and CDR2 FYNNEI. The CDR3 sequence is 14 residues long. The CDR3 coding sequence is TGTGCCGGGAGGACTAGCGTCGGCACAGATACGCAGTATTTT. Translating it yields CAGRTSVGTDTQYF.

In the case of this clone: The identical CDR3 is also encoded by other nucleotide sequences in the sample. The rearrangement uses TRBV9 and TRBJ2-1; 16 bases are a match to TRBD2. With 3 bases clipped from V and 7 bases from J, the junction kept 1 base outside the gene matches. The CDR3 is 15 residues long. Germline values: CDR1 SGDLS, CDR2 YYNGEE. CDR3 nucleotide sequence: TGTGCCAGCAGCGCGGGACTAGCGGGAGGGAATGAGCAGTTCTTC. Its protein is CASSAGLAGGNEQFF.

V is TRBV27 and J is TRBJ1-2, with D possibly TRBD1 on 5 matching bases. Trimming pared 5 bases from V and 2 bases from J, leaving 15 bases between. From germline, CDR1 is MNHEY and CDR2 SMNVEV (reference sequence). This CDR3 comprises 15 residues. CDR3 coding DNA: TGTGCCAGCAGTCCGAGGGACCTAGCAAACTATGGCTACACCTTC. Its translation: CASSPRDLANYGYTF.

This chain joins TRBV13 and TRBJ2-1, with D unclear. The CDR3 has 13 amino acids. V was pared by 5 bases and J by 9 bases, with 14 bases between. Germline-derived CDR1 and CDR2 are PRHDT and FYEKMQ (reference sequence). The CDR3 spells CASSPHGVSEQFF. CDR3 nucleotides: TGTGCCAGCAGCCCGCATGGGGTTAGTGAGCAGTTCTTC.

The chain is built from TRBV7-9 and TRBJ2-3, with 11 bases matching TRBD2. The V and J ends lost 3 bases and 4 bases, in that order; junction bases with no gene match: 9. Germline V CDR1 and CDR2: SEHNR, FQNEAQ (reference sequence). This CDR3 has 17 amino acids. The CDR3 nucleotides are TGTGCCAGCAGCTTTCCAACTAGCGGGAGTAAGGCAGATACGCAGTATTTT. Amino acid sequence: CASSFPTSGSKADTQYF. The full variable domain, in which reference TRBV7-9 and TRBJ2-3 provide the parts outside the CDR3, is DTGVSQNPRHKITKRGQNVTFRCDPISEHNRLYWYRQTLGQGPEFLTYFQNEAQLEKSRLLSDRFSAERPKGSFSTLEIQRTEQGDSAMYLCASSFPTSGSKADTQYFGPGTRLTVL.

Comments on this clone: Other DNA sequences from this sample encode an identical CDR3 as well. V usage is TRBV19 and J usage is TRBJ1-1; 8 positions agree with TRBD1. The CDR3 sequence is 13 residues long. Germline V gives CDR1 LNHDA, CDR2 SQIVND (reference sequence). V trimming: 6 bases; J trimming: 4 bases; junction bases outside the gene matches: 4. CDR3 protein: CASSSTGGTEAFF. The DNA for the CDR3 is TGTGCCAGTAGCTCTACAGGGGGCACTGAAGCTTTCTTT.

The sample holds one count of this clone. The chain uses TRBV7-2 and TRBJ2-3; 13 nucleotides align to TRBD2. In germline, CDR1 is SGHTA, CDR2 FQGNSA. V gave up 9 bases and J gave up 0 bases; unmatched junction bases: 9. The CDR3 has 17 residues. Here the CDR3 reads CASTRTSGRTSTDTQYF. The CDR3 DNA reads as TGTGCCAGTACAAGGACTAGCGGGAGAACTAGCACAGATACGCAGTATTTT.

This chain joins TRBV29-1 and TRBJ2-3; 7 positions agree with TRBD1. Germline trimming cut 3 bases from V and 0 bases from J; bases unmatched to any gene: 3. CDR3 length: 14 amino acids. Germline V gives CDR1 SQVTM, CDR2 ANQGSEA. The DNA for the CDR3 is TGCAGCGTTGACGGGACAGATAGCACAGATACGCAGTATTTT. It is translated as CSVDGTDSTDTQYF.

The rearrangement links TRBV29-1 to TRBJ2-1; D not resolved. V lost 3 bases, J lost 4 bases, and 16 bases lay in between. The CDR3 is 15 residues long. The germline CDR1 and CDR2 sequences are SQVTM and ANQGSEA. Here the CDR3 DNA reads TGCAGCGTTGATAGCCAGAACAGACCTTACAATGAGCAGTTCTTC. Translation gives CSVDSQNRPYNEQFF.

V and J are TRBV6-2 or TRBV6-3 and TRBJ1-2; D is unclear. The CDR3 totals 13 residues. Germline CDR1 MNHEY, CDR2 SVGEGT. V dropped 5 bases and J dropped 0 bases, with 7 bases sitting between them. The CDR3 DNA reads as TGTGCCAGCAGTAATACAGCTAACTATGGCTACACCTTC. It translates to CASSNTANYGYTF.

This chain joins TRBV11-2 and TRBJ1-1; D is possibly TRBD1 (5 bases). V was trimmed by 5 bases and J by 3 bases, leaving 10 bases between them. The CDR3 contains 13 residues. Germline V CDR1 and CDR2: SGHAT, FQNNGV. The CDR3 sequence: CASSQGRDTEAFF. The CDR3 coding sequence is TGTGCCAGCAGCCAGGGAAGGGACACTGAAGCTTTCTTT.

The chain is built from TRBV18 and TRBJ2-7; D gene uncertain. CDR1 is KGHSH and CDR2 is LQKENI in the germline V gene. There are 12 residues in the CDR3. Trimming shortened V by 5 bases and J by 2 bases, and 7 bases separated the two germline ends. Written as DNA, the CDR3 is TGTGCCAGCTCAACTATGACCTACGAGCAGTACTTC. Amino acids: CASSTMTYEQYF.

The V gene is TRBV29-1, the J gene TRBJ1-1; the match to TRBD1 covers 10 bases. Germline CDR1 reads SQVTM; CDR2 reads ANQGSEA. CDR3 size: 14 residues. Trimming cost V 7 bases and J 8 bases; bases outside gene matches: 13. The chain's CDR3 is CSGLSGTGVTEAFF. CDR3 bases: TGCAGCGGGTTATCCGGGACAGGGGTCACGGAAGCTTTCTTT.

The V call is TRBV7-9, the J call TRBJ2-1; 8 positions agree with TRBD2. The length of the CDR3 is 16 residues. CDR1 SEHNR and CDR2 FQNEAQ come from the germline V gene (reference sequence). J lost 8 bases, V lost 1 base, and 10 bases had no gene match. CDR3 region: CASSLVSGIAGYEQFF. The CDR3 DNA is TGTGCCAGCAGCTTAGTTAGCGGGATTGCAGGCTATGAGCAGTTCTTC.

The gene calls are TRBV13 and TRBJ2-2, with D hard to call. The germline CDR1 and CDR2 sequences are PRHDT and FYEKMQ (reference sequence). The V gene lost 5 bases and the J gene lost 6 bases, with 10 bases spanning the gap. The CDR3 runs to 13 residues. This CDR3 is CASSARFPGELFF. The CDR3 DNA reads TGTGCCAGCAGCGCCAGGTTTCCCGGGGAGCTGTTTTTT.